The present entry profiles one T cell receptor beta chain with its context. What it recognizes is unknown. Culture lasted about ten days before CD4+ T cell isolation. According to the study, vaccine recipients showed no prior SARS-CoV-2 infection and negative nucleocapsid antibodies. Trimming left V 3 bases short and J 11 bases short, with 16 bases between. Germline V gene sequence: CDR1 SNHLY, CDR2 FYNNEI. The CDR3 totals 13 residues. The sample belongs to a study of vaccination effects on CD4 cells after COVID-19. The repertoire was sequenced with immunoSEQ multiplex PCR; TCRdb's copy has only in-frame clones and lacks some. Here the sample spans approximately 37,000 clones, roughly 80% being singletons.

The genes are TRBV2 and TRBJ1-1; D might be TRBD1 (6 bases). The source material was CD4+ T cells from PBMCs cultured without peptide, sampled before COVID-19 vaccination. This receptor was identified in a human donor who received a COVID-19 vaccine. CDR3: CASSDFSGAGAFF. The CDR3 DNA reads TGTGCCAGCAGTGATTTTTCGGGGGCTGGGGCTTTCTTT.